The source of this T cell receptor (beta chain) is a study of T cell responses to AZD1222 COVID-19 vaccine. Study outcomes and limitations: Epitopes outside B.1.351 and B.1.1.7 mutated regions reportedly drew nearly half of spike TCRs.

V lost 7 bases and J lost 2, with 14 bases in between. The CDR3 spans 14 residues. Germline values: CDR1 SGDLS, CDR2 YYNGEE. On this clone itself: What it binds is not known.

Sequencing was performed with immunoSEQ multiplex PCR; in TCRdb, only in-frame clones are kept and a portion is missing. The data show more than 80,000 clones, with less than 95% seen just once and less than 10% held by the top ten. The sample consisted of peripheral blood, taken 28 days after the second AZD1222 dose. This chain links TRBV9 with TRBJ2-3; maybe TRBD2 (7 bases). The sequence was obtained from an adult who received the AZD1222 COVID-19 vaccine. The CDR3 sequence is CASCMGGATDTQYF. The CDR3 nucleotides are TGTGCCAGCTGCATGGGGGGGGCCACAGATACGCAGTATTTT.